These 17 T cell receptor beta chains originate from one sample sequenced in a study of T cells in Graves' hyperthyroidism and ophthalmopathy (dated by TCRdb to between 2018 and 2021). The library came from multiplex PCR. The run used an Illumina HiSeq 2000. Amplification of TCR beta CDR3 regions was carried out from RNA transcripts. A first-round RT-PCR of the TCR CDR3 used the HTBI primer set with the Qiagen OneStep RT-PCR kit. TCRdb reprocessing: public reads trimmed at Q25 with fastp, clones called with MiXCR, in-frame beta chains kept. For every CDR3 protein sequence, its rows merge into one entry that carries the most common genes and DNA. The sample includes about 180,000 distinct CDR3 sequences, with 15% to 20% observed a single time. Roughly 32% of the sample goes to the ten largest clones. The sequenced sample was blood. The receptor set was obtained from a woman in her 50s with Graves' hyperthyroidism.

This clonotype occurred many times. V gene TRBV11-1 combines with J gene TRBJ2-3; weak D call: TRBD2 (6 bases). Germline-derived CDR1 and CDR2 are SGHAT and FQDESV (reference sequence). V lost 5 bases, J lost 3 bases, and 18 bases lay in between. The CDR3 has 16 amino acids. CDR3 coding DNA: TGTGCCAGCAGCAACGAATGGACTGGGAGGACAGATACGCAGTATTTT. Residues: CASSNEWTGRTDTQYF.

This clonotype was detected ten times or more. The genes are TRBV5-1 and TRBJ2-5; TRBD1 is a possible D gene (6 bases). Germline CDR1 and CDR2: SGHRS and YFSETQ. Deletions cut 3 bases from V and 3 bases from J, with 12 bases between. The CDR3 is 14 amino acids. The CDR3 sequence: CASSWWGREETQYF. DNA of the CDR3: TGCGCCAGCAGCTGGTGGGGGCGAGAAGAGACCCAGTACTTC.

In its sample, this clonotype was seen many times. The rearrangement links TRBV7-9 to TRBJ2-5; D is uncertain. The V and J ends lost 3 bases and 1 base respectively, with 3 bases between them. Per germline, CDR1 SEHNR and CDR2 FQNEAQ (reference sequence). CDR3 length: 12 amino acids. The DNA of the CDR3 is TGTGCCAGCAGCTTTCCCCAAGAGACCCAGTACTTC. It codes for CASSFPQETQYF.

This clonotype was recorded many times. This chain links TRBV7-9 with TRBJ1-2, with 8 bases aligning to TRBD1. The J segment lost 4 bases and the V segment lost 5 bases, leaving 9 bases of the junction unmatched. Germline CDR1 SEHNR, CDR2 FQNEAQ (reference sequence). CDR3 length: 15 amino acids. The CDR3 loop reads CASSLPGGATYGYTF. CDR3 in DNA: TGTGCCAGCAGCCTTCCAGGGGGCGCCACCTATGGCTACACCTTC.

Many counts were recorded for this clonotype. The CDR3 DNA follows: TGTGCCAGCAGAATGGGGGGGAAAGAGACCCAGTACTTC. This encodes CASRMGGKETQYF. The rearrangement uses TRBV28 and TRBJ2-5; 7 bases are shared with TRBD2. The CDR3 spans 13 residues. Trimming took 6 bases from V and 3 from J; bases not matched to a gene: 4. CDR1 MDHEN and CDR2 SYDVKM come from the germline V gene.

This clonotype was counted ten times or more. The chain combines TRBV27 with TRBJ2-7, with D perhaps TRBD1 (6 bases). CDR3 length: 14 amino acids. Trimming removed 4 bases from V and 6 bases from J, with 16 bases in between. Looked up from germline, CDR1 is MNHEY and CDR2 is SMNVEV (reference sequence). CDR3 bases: TGTGCCAGCAGTTCGGGACAATCCGCGCGCGAGCAGTACTTC. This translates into CASSSGQSAREQYF.

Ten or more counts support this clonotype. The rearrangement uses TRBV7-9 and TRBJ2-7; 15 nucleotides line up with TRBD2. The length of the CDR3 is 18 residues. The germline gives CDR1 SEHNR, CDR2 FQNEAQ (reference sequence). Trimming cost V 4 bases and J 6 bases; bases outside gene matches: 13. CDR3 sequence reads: CASSSTWTGTSGGIEQYF. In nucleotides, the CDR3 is TGTGCCAGCAGCTCCACTTGGACAGGGACTAGCGGGGGGATCGAGCAGTACTTC.

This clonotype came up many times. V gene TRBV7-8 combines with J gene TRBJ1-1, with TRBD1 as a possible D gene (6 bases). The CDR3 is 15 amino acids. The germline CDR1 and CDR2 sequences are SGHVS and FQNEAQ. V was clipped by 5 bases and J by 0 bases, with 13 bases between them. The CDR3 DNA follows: TGTGCCAGCAGCCTCTGGACAGCAATGAACACTGAAGCTTTCTTT. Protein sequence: CASSLWTAMNTEAFF.

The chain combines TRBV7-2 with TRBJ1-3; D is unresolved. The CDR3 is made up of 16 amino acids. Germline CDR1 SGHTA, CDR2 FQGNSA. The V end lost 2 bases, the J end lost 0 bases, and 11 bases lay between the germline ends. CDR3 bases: TGTGCCAGCAGCTTACAGTACCGAACCTCTGGAAACACCATATATTTT. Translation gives CASSLQYRTSGNTIYF.

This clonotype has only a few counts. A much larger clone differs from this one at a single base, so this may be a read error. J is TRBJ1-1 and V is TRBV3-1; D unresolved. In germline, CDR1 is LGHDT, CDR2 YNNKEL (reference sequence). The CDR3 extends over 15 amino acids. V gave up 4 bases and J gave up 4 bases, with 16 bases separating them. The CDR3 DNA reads TGTGCCAGCAGCCCCGGGTCCCGGTGGGGCACTGAAGCTTTCTTT. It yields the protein CASSPGSRWGTEAFF. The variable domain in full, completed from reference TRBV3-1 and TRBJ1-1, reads DTAVSQTPKYLVTQMGNDKSIKCEQNLGHDTMYWYKQDSKKFLKIMFSYNNKELIINETVPNRFSPKSPDKAHLNLHINSLELGDSAVYFCASSPGSRWGTEAFFGQGTRLTVV.

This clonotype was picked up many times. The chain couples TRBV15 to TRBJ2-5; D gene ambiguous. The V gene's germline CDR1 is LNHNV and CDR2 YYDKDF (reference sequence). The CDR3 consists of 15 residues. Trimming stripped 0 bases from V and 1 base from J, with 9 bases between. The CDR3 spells CATSRDSRTQETQYF. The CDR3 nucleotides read TGTGCCACCAGCAGAGATTCGCGAACCCAAGAGACCCAGTACTTC.

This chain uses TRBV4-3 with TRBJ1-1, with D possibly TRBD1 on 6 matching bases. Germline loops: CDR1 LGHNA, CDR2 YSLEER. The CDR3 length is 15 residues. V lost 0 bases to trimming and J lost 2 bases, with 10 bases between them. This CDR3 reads CASSQDGQYNTEAFF. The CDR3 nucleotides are TGCGCCAGCAGCCAAGATGGACAGTACAACACTGAAGCTTTCTTT.

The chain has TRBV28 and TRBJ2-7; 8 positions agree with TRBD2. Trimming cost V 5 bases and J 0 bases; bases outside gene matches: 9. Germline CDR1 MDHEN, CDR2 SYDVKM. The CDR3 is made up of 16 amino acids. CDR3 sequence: CASSPLPSGGSYEQYF. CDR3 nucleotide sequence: TGTGCCAGCAGTCCACTCCCAAGCGGGGGCTCCTACGAGCAGTACTTC.

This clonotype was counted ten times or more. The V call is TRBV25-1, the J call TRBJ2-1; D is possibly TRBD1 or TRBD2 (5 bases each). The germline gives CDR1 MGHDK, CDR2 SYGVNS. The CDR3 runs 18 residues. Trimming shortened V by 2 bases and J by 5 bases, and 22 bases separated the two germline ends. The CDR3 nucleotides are TGTGCCAGCAGTGAAGGACGGTCCCGGGGCGTGGAGGACAATGAGCAGTTCTTC. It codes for CASSEGRSRGVEDNEQFF. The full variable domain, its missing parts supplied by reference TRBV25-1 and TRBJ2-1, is EADIYQTPRYLVIGTGKKITLECSQTMGHDKMYWYQQDPGMELHLIHYSYGVNSTEKGDLSSESTVSRIRTEHFPLTLESARPSHTSQYLCASSEGRSRGVEDNEQFFGPGTRLTVL.

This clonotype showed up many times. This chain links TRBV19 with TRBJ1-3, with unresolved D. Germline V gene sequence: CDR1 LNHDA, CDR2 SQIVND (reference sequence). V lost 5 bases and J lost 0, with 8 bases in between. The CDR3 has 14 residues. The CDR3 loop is CASSRLSSGNTIYF. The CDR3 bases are TGTGCCAGTAGTCGACTTAGCTCTGGAAACACCATATATTTT.

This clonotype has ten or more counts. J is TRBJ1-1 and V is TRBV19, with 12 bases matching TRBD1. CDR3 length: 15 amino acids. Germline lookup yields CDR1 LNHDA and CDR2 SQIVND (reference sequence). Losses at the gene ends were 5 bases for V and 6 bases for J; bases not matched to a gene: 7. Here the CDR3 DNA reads TGTGCCAGTAGTTCAACCGGGACAGGGGGCTCTGAAGCTTTCTTT. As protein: CASSSTGTGGSEAFF.

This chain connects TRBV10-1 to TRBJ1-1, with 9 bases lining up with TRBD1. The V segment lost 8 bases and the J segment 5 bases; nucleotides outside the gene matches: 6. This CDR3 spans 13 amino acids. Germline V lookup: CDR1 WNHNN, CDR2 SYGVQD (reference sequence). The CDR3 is CASSGQGRTEAFF. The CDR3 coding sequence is TGCGCCAGCTCGGGACAGGGAAGGACTGAAGCTTTCTTT.